This entry lists 17 T cell receptor beta chains sequenced from one sample in a study of blood T cell repertoires in COVID-19. Measured with immunoSEQ multiplex PCR; TCRdb has only the in-frame clones, and not every one. The data contain approximately 100,000 clones, less than 80% of them singletons. Sequenced sample: peripheral blood. The receptors shown here come from a man aged 65 to 85 with active or convalescent COVID-19.

The chain employs TRBV6-6 and TRBJ1-6; the D is unclear. The CDR3 is made up of 12 amino acids. V lost 6 bases, J lost 8 bases, and 8 bases lay in between. The germline V gene has CDR1 MNHNY and CDR2 SVGAGI (reference sequence). In DNA form, the CDR3 reads TGTGCCAGCAGCCCACTAGATTCACCCCTCCACTTT. Amino acids: CASSPLDSPLHF.

Comment on this clone: Within the sample, other DNA sequences also encode this same CDR3. The chain uses TRBV15 and TRBJ2-5; D uncertain. The germline V gene has CDR1 LNHNV and CDR2 YYDKDF (reference sequence). V was shortened by 1 base and J by 8 bases, with 8 bases between the two germline ends. The CDR3 is 12 residues long. The CDR3 DNA follows: TGTGCCACCAGCAGAGCCGCTGGCACCCAGTACTTC. This translates into CATSRAAGTQYF.

The chain combines TRBV12-5 with TRBJ2-1; the D gene is possibly TRBD2 (6 bases). The germline gives CDR1 LGHNT, CDR2 FRNRAP. The CDR3 has 14 amino acids. Trimming shortened V by 1 base and J by 3 bases, and 7 bases separated the two germline ends. The CDR3 sequence is CASGLADYYNEQFF. CDR3 nucleotide sequence: TGTGCTAGTGGTTTGGCGGACTACTACAATGAGCAGTTCTTC.

The chain carries TRBV5-1 and TRBJ1-5; 8 bases fit TRBD1. CDR3 length: 15 amino acids. Trimming took 4 bases from V and 4 from J; bases not matched to a gene: 7. CDR1 is SGHRS, CDR2 YFSETQ, per germline. CDR3 residues: CASSDQGAANQPQHF. The CDR3 nucleotides read TGCGCCAGCAGCGATCAGGGGGCGGCAAATCAGCCCCAGCATTTT.

The gene calls are TRBV27 and TRBJ2-3, with a weak D call TRBD2 (5 bases). V lost 4 bases and J 6 bases, leaving 23 bases between the germline ends. Germline lookup yields CDR1 MNHEY and CDR2 SMNVEV (reference sequence). The CDR3 totals 17 residues. The chain's CDR3 is CASSYRLARAKHDTQYF. The CDR3 nucleotides read TGTGCCAGCAGTTACCGGCTAGCTCGGGCCAAGCACGATACGCAGTATTTT.

The genes are TRBV3-1 (or the pseudogene TRBV3-2) and TRBJ2-5; TRBD2 is a possible D gene (5 bases). This CDR3 comprises 15 residues. Trimming took off 4 bases at V and 5 bases at J, with 17 bases between the two ends. The germline V gene has CDR1 LGHDT and CDR2 YNNKEL (reference sequence). The CDR3 sequence: CASSPISGPVETQYF. The CDR3 coding sequence is TGTGCCAGCAGCCCCATCAGCGGTCCCGTGGAGACCCAGTACTTC.

This chain links TRBV5-1 with TRBJ2-2; the match to TRBD2 covers 11 bases. This CDR3 contains 16 residues. The V gene's germline CDR1 is SGHRS and CDR2 YFSETQ. Unmatched junction bases numbered 4, after V lost 0 bases and J lost 6 bases. The CDR3 region is CASSLELAGVPGELFF. CDR3 in DNA: TGCGCCAGCAGCTTGGAACTAGCGGGAGTTCCCGGGGAGCTGTTTTTT.

As DNA, the CDR3 is TGTGCCAGCAGCCAAACTGGGACTAGGGAGACCCAGTACTTC. Translation: CASSQTGTRETQYF. The genes are TRBV3-1 (or the pseudogene TRBV3-2) and TRBJ2-5; 8 bases fit TRBD2. Germline-derived CDR1 and CDR2 are LGHDT and YNNKEL (reference sequence). Trimming took 2 bases from V and 5 from J; bases not matched to a gene: 4. The CDR3 extends over 14 amino acids.

This clone was observed a handful of times. The V gene is TRBV10-3, the J gene TRBJ2-7; 7 bases are a match to TRBD1. The V and J ends lost 5 bases and 3 bases, in that order; junction bases with no gene match: 4. Germline V CDR1 and CDR2: ENHRY, SYGVKD. The CDR3 loop spans 13 amino acids. CDR3 sequence reads: CAISHGTDYEQYF. Here the CDR3 DNA reads TGTGCCATCAGTCACGGGACAGACTACGAGCAGTACTTC.

The chain couples TRBV19 to TRBJ1-4; 7 bases agree with TRBD1. The CDR3 length is 14 residues. Germline trimming cut 1 base from V and 7 bases from J; bases unmatched to any gene: 3. In germline, CDR1 is LNHDA, CDR2 SQIVND (reference sequence). This CDR3 reads CASSIATGSEKLFF. In DNA, the CDR3 is TGTGCCAGTAGTATAGCGACAGGGAGTGAAAAACTGTTTTTT.

This chain links TRBV4-1 with TRBJ2-7; maybe TRBD1 (5 bases). Trimming removed 1 base from V and 4 bases from J, with 11 bases in between. Per germline, CDR1 MGHRA and CDR2 YSYEKL. There are 14 residues in the CDR3. The CDR3: CASSQGITGYEQYF. In nucleotides, the CDR3 is TGCGCCAGCAGCCAAGGGATCACAGGATACGAGCAGTACTTC.

The chain is built from TRBV19 and TRBJ2-1; D possibly corresponds to TRBD1 (6 bases). The CDR3 consists of 15 residues. V lost 6 bases, J lost 0 bases, and 12 bases lay in between. CDR1 is LNHDA and CDR2 is SQIVND in the germline V gene (reference sequence). The CDR3 sequence: CASRVQGLSYNEQFF. In DNA, the CDR3 is TGTGCCAGTAGGGTCCAGGGGCTCTCCTACAATGAGCAGTTCTTC.

The J gene is TRBJ2-5, the V gene TRBV7-9, with 8 bases aligning to TRBD2. Germline V gives CDR1 SEHNR, CDR2 FQNEAQ (reference sequence). The CDR3 is made up of 15 amino acids. After removal of 2 bases from V and 4 bases from J, the junction contained 6 bases not matched to a gene. The CDR3 loop reads CASSLFVSGTETQYF. CDR3 DNA sequence: TGTGCCAGCAGCTTATTTGTTAGCGGGACAGAGACCCAGTACTTC.

The gene calls are TRBV5-1 and TRBJ2-7; 14 bases are a match to TRBD2. Trimming cost V 4 bases and J 4 bases; bases outside gene matches: 7. The CDR3 is 16 residues long. The germline V gene has CDR1 SGHRS and CDR2 YFSETQ. For the CDR3, the DNA is TGCGCCAGCAGCGCCCGACTAGCGGGAGGGGCTTACGAGCAGTACTTC. Its translation: CASSARLAGGAYEQYF.

CDR3 sequence reads: CARVKTQGATDTQYF. The CDR3 bases are TGTGCCAGGGTTAAGACACAGGGGGCGACAGATACGCAGTATTTT. The chain uses TRBV21-1 and TRBJ2-3; TRBD1 was called by the table and not checked on the DNA. TRBV21-1 is marked as a pseudogene. The CDR3 contains 15 residues.

This clone was counted only a few times. The chain uses TRBV6-1 and TRBJ2-7; 10 bases fit TRBD1. Trimming took 5 bases from V and 3 from J; bases not matched to a gene: 4. From germline, CDR1 is MNHNS and CDR2 SASEGT. There are 14 residues in the CDR3. CDR3 residues: CASSSRDRGYEQYF. DNA of the CDR3: TGTGCCAGCAGTTCCCGGGACAGGGGCTACGAGCAGTACTTC.

This sequence joins TRBV5-6 and TRBJ2-5; TRBD1 matches 7 bases. V gave up 4 bases and J gave up 4 bases; unmatched junction bases: 10. Germline CDR1 and CDR2: SGHDT and YYEEEE. CDR3 length equals 15 residues. This CDR3 is CASSRDSGGGETQYF. The CDR3 DNA reads as TGTGCCAGCAGCCGGGACAGCGGAGGAGGAGAGACCCAGTACTTC.